Listed below are T cell receptor beta chains from one sample, sequenced in a study of OX40 agonist ivuxolimab in advanced cancers. Assay: immunoSEQ multiplex PCR; the TCRdb copy retains only in-frame clones and omits some. The table has approximately 62,000 clones, 90% to 95% seen once. The input for sequencing was CD4+ or CD8+ T cells sorted from blood, taken in a trial of the OX40 agonist ivuxolimab. The receptors stem from an adult with an advanced solid tumor such as melanoma, head and neck, liver or kidney cancer. The CDR3 runs from the conserved cysteine through the conserved F or W. A D gene is named only where the DNA matches it firmly. Not every row has a clone size; where given, it reads once, few, many or a size class.

>TRBJ1-1|-|-|TRBV20-1
CSARETGKVFF
TGCAGTGCTAGGGAGACCGGGAAAGTTTTCTTT
>TRBJ1-2|TRBD1|-|TRBV6-6
CASSSFGTGGGYTF
TGTGCCAGCAGTTCATTCGGGACAGGTGGTGGCTACACCTTC
>TRBJ2-3|TRBD1|-|TRBV29-1
CSAPAPGQGTDTQYF
TGCAGCGCCCCGGCCCCAGGACAGGGCACAGATACGCAGTATTTT
>TRBJ2-2|-|-|TRBV4-1
CASSPTAGGHAGELFF
TGCGCCAGCAGCCCAACGGCAGGTGGGCACGCCGGGGAGCTGTTTTTT
>TRBJ1-1|-|-|TRBV13
CASSLGGSMNTEAFF
TGTGCCAGCAGCTTAGGGGGCTCCATGAACACTGAAGCTTTCTTT
>TRBJ1-1|-|-|TRBV19
CASSMNTEAFF
TGTGCCAGTAGTATGAACACTGAAGCTTTCTTT
>TRBJ1-2|-|-|TRBV5-6
CASSFYKSDYGYTF
TGTGCCAGCAGCTTTTACAAGAGCGACTATGGCTACACCTTC
>TRBJ2-2|-|-|TRBV5-6
CASSFQLEMYTGELFF
TGTGCCAGCAGCTTCCAACTGGAAATGTACACCGGGGAGCTGTTTTTT
>TRBJ2-7|TRBD2|-|TRBV7-6
CASSSGTSGRAGEQYF
TGTGCCAGCAGCTCCGGGACTAGCGGGAGGGCCGGAGAGCAGTACTTC
>TRBJ2-2|TRBD1|-|TRBV19
CASKPQGNENTGELFF
TGTGCCAGTAAGCCACAGGGGAACGAGAACACCGGGGAGCTGTTTTTT
>TRBJ2-3|-|-|TRBV9
CASSVEGVGTDTQYF
TGTGCCAGCAGCGTAGAGGGGGTTGGGACAGATACGCAGTATTTT
>TRBJ1-5|TRBD1|-|TRBV30
CAWSVPGGTGCLSNQPQHF
TGTGCCTGGAGTGTACCCGGCGGGACAGGGTGTTTGAGCAATCAGCCCCAGCATTTT
>TRBJ2-2|TRBD1|-|TRBV5-6
CATCPYRDRSYTGELFF
TGTGCCACCTGCCCCTACCGGGACAGGTCGTACACCGGGGAGCTGTTTTTT
>TRBJ2-5|-|-|TRBV27
CASSLFNPGETQYF
TGTGCCAGCAGTTTATTTAACCCAGGGGAGACCCAGTACTTC
>TRBJ2-1|-|-|TRBV4-2
CASSGTISYNEQFF
TGTGCCAGCAGTGGGACAATTTCCTACAATGAGCAGTTCTTC
>TRBJ2-5|-|-|TRBV11-2
CASSLGGGQETQYF
TGTGCCAGCAGCTTAGGAGGGGGGCAAGAGACCCAGTACTTC
>TRBJ2-7|-|-|TRBV11-2
CASSPNLDGPYEQYF
TGTGCCAGCAGCCCCAATCTAGACGGACCCTACGAGCAGTACTTC
>TRBJ1-5|TRBD1|-|TRBV7-8
CASSEGTGTTQPQHF
TGTGCCAGCAGCGAGGGGACAGGGACTACTCAGCCCCAGCATTTT
>TRBJ1-5|-|-|TRBV27
CASSLGVLNQPQHF
TGTGCCAGCAGTTTAGGGGTTTTAAATCAGCCCCAGCATTTT
>TRBJ2-5|-|-|TRBV10-2
CASRVRGGETQYF
TGCGCCAGCAGGGTCAGGGGAGGGGAGACCCAGTACTTC
>TRBJ1-2|-|-|TRBV19
CASWGVDRLRGGYTF
TGTGCCAGTTGGGGGGTCGACCGATTAAGGGGTGGCTACACCTTC
>TRBJ2-5|-|once|TRBV21-1
CASSNTQGPVGETQYF
TGTGCCAGCAGCAATACCCAGGGTCCCGTGGGTGAGACCCAGTACTTC
>TRBJ2-1|TRBD2|-|TRBV6-6
CASGSGLNEQFF
TGTGCCAGCGGTAGCGGGCTCAATGAGCAGTTCTTC
>TRBJ2-3|TRBD2|-|TRBV15
CATSYSGGGTDTQYF
TGTGCCACCAGCTATAGCGGGGGGGGCACAGATACGCAGTATTTT
>TRBJ1-1|TRBD1|-|TRBV19
CASTALQGGAAEAFF
TGTGCCAGTACCGCCCTTCAAGGGGGCGCCGCTGAAGCTTTCTTT
>TRBJ1-3|-|-|TRBV4-1
CASSRDGAGSGNTIYF
TGCGCCAGCAGCCGGGATGGTGCCGGCTCTGGAAACACCATATATTTT
>TRBJ2-1|TRBD1|once|TRBV9
CASSEKDREEEQFF
TGTGCCAGCAGCGAGAAGGACAGGGAAGAGGAGCAGTTCTTC
>TRBJ2-7|-|-|TRBV9
CASSATRDKYYEQYF
TGTGCCAGCAGCGCGACCCGGGACAAATACTACGAGCAGTACTTC
>TRBJ2-1|-|-|TRBV29-1
CSVEEDILVDEQFF
TGCAGCGTTGAAGAGGACATCTTAGTGGATGAGCAGTTCTTC